This TCR beta chain is from a study of shared clonotypes between healthy human individuals (dated by TCRdb to 2018 to 2021). A note on the overall study: The cohort comprised a couple of women and a few men aged 18 to 49 years. For each donor, three plates each were used for CD4 naive and CD4 memory, two plates were used for CD8 naive, and one plate was used for CD8 memory. Blood TCR repertoires of roughly 5 healthy adults were deeply sequenced to estimate repertoire size and the extent of clonotype sharing between individuals. To increase sequencing depth and limit assay-specific biases, TCR repertoire library preparation and sequencing were carried out by different laboratories using diverse techniques. Leukapheresis yielded between about 0.85 and 9 billion PBMCs per donor.

A single count supports this clone. Its antigen is currently not known. Base qualities are not at hand, and no much larger clone is one base apart. Using the deep immunoSEQ assay, TCR CDR3 regions were amplified from genomic DNA by multiplex PCR. Genomic DNA extracted from each cell subset was distributed evenly over all wells of several immunoSEQ 96-well plates, and each plate served as one replicate. For sorted subsets, approximately 190 ng genomic DNA, equal to 30,000 or so T cell genomes, was loaded into each replicate PCR. Purified libraries were measured with a Qubit 3.0 fluorometer, size-checked on a Bioanalyzer 2100, and measured again with the KAPA Library Quantification kit. Every immunoSEQ 96-well plate was sequenced on a dedicated single-read 150-cycle Illumina NextSeq 550 flow cell. The authors' pipeline ran thus. Because only junctional sequences without quality scores were contained in the immunoSEQ output, filtering matching that applied to full-length reads could not be performed. Sequences were annotated with PyIR, a Python wrapper for IgBLAST v1.9, using IMGT germline references to assign V/J genes and CDR3. Any read was removed if the V/J assignment was weak (E-value above 1e-6), the CDR3 was missing, or the read contained stop codons, out-of-frame junctions, or ambiguous translated residues. A V3J clonotype was defined by an identical inferred V gene, J gene, and CDR3 amino acid sequence. To compute the percentage overlap between repertoires, the number of shared unique clonotypes was divided by the size of the smaller repertoire. Three approaches were used to assess repertoire richness: RTK rarefaction, the Chao1 estimator, and Recon v2.1 estimates of unobserved clonotypes. Generation probabilities for all TCRbeta clonotypes obtained by the gDNA method from four donors were computed using OLGA. Imported from immuneACCESS, the table was reduced by TCRdb to in-frame sequences with V and J called. These copies leave out some clones; in studies compared against another copy, an unresolved V gene accounts for under half, and the cause of the remainder is not known. That table furnishes V, J and clone size, whereas the DNA furnished D and trimming. This sample gives around 2,000,000 clones in total; 95% of them show up just once. More than 0.1% of the sample comes from the top ten.

The CDR3, from cysteine to phenylalanine, totals 14 residues. Just CDR3 DNA is preserved here, 42 bases in frame from base 1. CDR1 and CDR2 are drawn from the germline V gene (reference sequence): SEHNR, FQNEAQ. V trim: 3 bases; J trim: 3 bases; unmatched bases: 1. Donors were healthy HIV-negative adults with no recently reported acute infections or vaccinations. All donors were Caucasian adults living in Nashville, Tennessee, USA. CD4+ T cells were enriched through magnetic negative selection, after which naive cells were positively selected on CD45RA and the remaining negative fraction served as the memory subset. After blood collection by leukapheresis, PBMCs were isolated using Ficoll-Histopaque density gradient centrifugation and then cryopreserved in the vapor phase of liquid nitrogen. Analytical flow cytometry was used to check the purity and quantity of every magnetically sorted T cell population. Genomic DNA was isolated from each sorted fraction and quantified by UV absorbance on a Nanodrop 2000c.

Findings and caveats that apply to the study as a whole: The small number of donors limited the genetic and exposure-history diversity represented. Incomplete sequencing was indicated by rarefaction of sorted-subset datasets, despite the large sequencing depth. Based on pairwise subsampling, the degree of clonotype sharing among donors was expected to be affected by sequencing depth. Only blood was sampled, and tissue TCR repertoires likely differ from those in blood. When a few donors were compared, the shared fraction of clonotypes was about 5.4% for naive CD4, around 3.6% for naive CD8, more than 2% for memory CD4, and 0.4% for memory CD8. Higher generation probabilities were observed for clonotypes shared by all four sorted-subset donors than for non-shared clonotypes. Estimated clonotype richness was generally larger for naive than for memory subsets.

This receptor chain uses TRBV7-9 and TRBJ2-2; 7 central nucleotides agree with TRBD1. The clonotype comes from a man aged 18 to 29 in good health. Sequencing was done on a sample of naive CD4+ T cells sorted from blood. The cell subset or site label of this sample denotes: CD45RA+ positively selected. The DNA sequence follows: TGTGCCAGCAGCTTCACAGGGGACACCGGGGAGCTGTTTTTT. This sequence encodes CASSFTGDTGELFF.